The 30 T cell receptor beta chains reported below all come from one sample, sequenced in a study of shared clonotypes between healthy human individuals. The method was immunoSEQ multiplex PCR; TCRdb's version includes in-frame clones alone and lacks a portion of them. Here the sample spans some 510,000 clones, more than 65% being singletons. Sequenced material: PBMCs. These TCRs come from a woman aged 40 to 50 in good health. Some clones in this sample may be carry-over from other donors' samples.

This clone was seen more than once but under ten times. This chain links TRBV5-1 with TRBJ2-7; D is perhaps TRBD1 or TRBD2 (5 bases each). Germline V gene sequence: CDR1 SGHRS, CDR2 YFSETQ. V dropped 1 base and J dropped 6 bases, with 14 bases sitting between them. This CDR3 contains 14 residues. The CDR3 reads CASSLMPPGAEQYF. CDR3 in DNA: TGCGCCAGCAGCTTGATGCCCCCCGGGGCCGAGCAGTACTTC.

This chain connects TRBV5-1 to TRBJ2-5, with 9 bases identical to TRBD2. The CDR3 contains 16 residues. Germline lookup yields CDR1 SGHRS and CDR2 YFSETQ. J gave up 2 bases and V 0 bases, and 5 bases lay outside the gene matches. In DNA, the CDR3 is TGCGCCAGCAGCTTGGCCGTTGGACTAGCGCAAGAGACCCAGTACTTC. Amino acid sequence: CASSLAVGLAQETQYF.

Ten or more counts support this clone. CDR3 amino acids: CASSSLWDRSRESGGHEQFF. The CDR3 DNA reads as TGTGCCAGCAGCTCCCTGTGGGACAGGTCCCGGGAAAGCGGGGGGCATGAGCAGTTCTTC. The rearrangement joins TRBV5-4 to TRBJ2-1; tentatively, D is TRBD2 (9 bases). The CDR3 has 20 residues. Trimming pared 3 bases from V and 8 bases from J, leaving 33 bases between. The germline CDR1 and CDR2 sequences are SGHNT and YYREEE (reference sequence).

This chain uses TRBV5-1 with TRBJ1-1; TRBD1 matches 8 bases. CDR3 length: 15 amino acids. V shed 4 bases and J 0 bases; nucleotides not matched to a gene: 5. Per germline, CDR1 SGHRS and CDR2 YFSETQ. This chain's CDR3 is CASSANRGLNTEAFF. The CDR3 bases are TGCGCCAGCAGCGCAAACAGGGGGTTGAACACTGAAGCTTTCTTT.

The V gene is TRBV6-5, the J gene TRBJ2-2, with D unresolved. This CDR3 is built from 15 residues. CDR1 is MNHEY, CDR2 SVGAGI, per germline. The V gene lost 8 bases and the J gene lost 3 bases, with 16 bases spanning the gap. The CDR3 DNA sequence: TGTGCCAGCCTACCCTTGGTGGCGGACACCGGGGAGCTGTTTTTT. Encoded protein: CASLPLVADTGELFF.

J is TRBJ1-1 and V is TRBV5-6; 7 bases line up with TRBD1. Losses at the gene ends were 0 bases for V and 1 base for J; bases not matched to a gene: 15. The CDR3 has 19 residues. CDR1 is SGHDT, CDR2 YYEEEE, per germline. In DNA, the CDR3 is TGTGCCAGCAGCTTGGCCTTTGGGCATCGGGGACAGACGAACACTGAAGCTTTCTTT. Its translation is CASSLAFGHRGQTNTEAFF.

This chain links TRBV9 with TRBJ2-1, with a tentative D call TRBD2 (5 bases). The V end was cut by 0 bases, the J end by 4 bases, with 11 bases between. Per the germline V gene, CDR1 is SGDLS and CDR2 is YYNGEE. CDR3 size: 15 residues. As DNA, the CDR3 is TGTGCCAGCAGCGTAGAAGGCGGACTTTACAATGAGCAGTTCTTC. This gives the protein CASSVEGGLYNEQFF.

Only one count was recorded for this clone. The chain uses TRBV7-6 and TRBJ2-3; 11 bases match TRBD2. Germline assignment: CDR1 SGHVS and CDR2 FNYEAQ. This CDR3 comprises 16 residues. J lost 4 bases, V lost 1 base, and 4 bases had no gene match. The CDR3 DNA is TGTGCCAGCAGCTTAGGTAGCGGGAGGGTTGCAGATACGCAGTATTTT. Its protein is CASSLGSGRVADTQYF.

This chain links TRBV6-5 with TRBJ1-2; D gene uncertain. The CDR3 runs 13 residues. Germline CDR1 reads MNHEY; CDR2 reads SVGAGI. V lost 0 bases and J lost 4, with 6 bases in between. The chain's CDR3 is CASSYSPVYGYTF. The CDR3 region has the DNA TGTGCCAGCAGTTACTCCCCAGTCTATGGCTACACCTTC.

CDR3 DNA sequence: TGTGCCAGCAGCTTAGACGGGAGTTTCTCCTACGAGCAGTACTTC. This gives the protein CASSLDGSFSYEQYF. The chain is built from TRBV7-2 and TRBJ2-7; possible D gene TRBD2, 6 bases. CDR3 length: 15 amino acids. Trimming removed 1 base at V and 0 bases at J, with 10 bases between. CDR1 is SGHTA, CDR2 FQGNSA, per germline.

This clone occurred a few times. This chain joins TRBV7-3 and TRBJ2-1; D is unclear. The V end was cut by 5 bases, the J end by 1 base, with 15 bases between. Per the germline V gene, CDR1 is SGHTA and CDR2 is FQGTGA. The CDR3 covers 16 residues. CDR3 sequence reads: CASSTGVSGSYNEQFF. As DNA, the CDR3 is TGTGCCAGCAGCACTGGAGTTTCTGGGTCCTACAATGAGCAGTTCTTC.

This sequence joins TRBV5-4 and TRBJ2-7; possible D gene TRBD1, 8 bases. This CDR3 comprises 14 residues. Germline values: CDR1 SGHNT, CDR2 YYREEE (reference sequence). Trimming left V 4 bases short and J 3 bases short, with 14 bases between. In nucleotides, the CDR3 is TGTGCCAGCAGCCAGGACAGGGAGGGCTACGAGCAGTACTTC. Translation gives CASSQDREGYEQYF.

The chain combines TRBV28 with TRBJ1-1; D gene uncertain. Per germline, CDR1 MDHEN and CDR2 SYDVKM. This CDR3 spans 11 amino acids. V gave up 4 bases and J gave up 6 bases, with 6 bases separating them. CDR3 sequence reads: CASSYAAEAFF. The CDR3 nucleotides are TGTGCCAGCAGTTATGCAGCTGAAGCTTTCTTT.

This chain links TRBV4-1 with TRBJ1-1; no clear D gene. Trimming stripped 4 bases from V and 4 bases from J, with 10 bases between. Germline lookup yields CDR1 MGHRA and CDR2 YSYEKL. This CDR3 spans 13 amino acids. This CDR3 is CASSRTESTEAFF. For the CDR3, the DNA is TGCGCCAGCAGCCGGACGGAGTCCACTGAAGCTTTCTTT.

The chain carries TRBV5-8 and TRBJ2-7, with D tentatively TRBD1 (6 bases). The germline V gene encodes CDR1 SGHTS and CDR2 YDEGEE. V gave up 0 bases and J gave up 4 bases, with 11 bases separating them. This CDR3 has 14 residues. CDR3 residues: CASSLDGTLYEQYF. The CDR3 bases are TGTGCCAGCAGCTTGGACGGGACACTTTACGAGCAGTACTTC.

This clone was detected a few times. The rearrangement links TRBV10-1 to TRBJ2-7; D is perhaps TRBD1 (5 bases). Trimming stripped 7 bases from V and 0 bases from J, with 19 bases between. There are 16 residues in the CDR3. CDR1 and CDR2 from the germline V gene are WNHNN and SYGVQD (reference sequence). The CDR3 DNA is TGCGCCAGCACCGTGGGGCCAGCCTTATTCTCCTACGAGCAGTACTTC. Its protein product is CASTVGPALFSYEQYF.

The J gene is TRBJ2-7, the V gene TRBV6-1, with TRBD2 as a possible D gene (7 bases). Deletions cut 1 base from V and 3 bases from J, with 13 bases between. Germline V gene sequence: CDR1 MNHNS, CDR2 SASEGT. The CDR3 covers 15 residues. The CDR3: CASSEVGGGFYEQYF. The CDR3 coding sequence is TGTGCCAGCAGTGAAGTAGGGGGAGGGTTCTACGAGCAGTACTTC.

This clone came up a few times. The chain is built from TRBV28 and TRBJ2-1; 8 nucleotides agree with TRBD2. V shed 4 bases and J 0 bases; nucleotides not matched to a gene: 5. The CDR3 covers 16 residues. Germline V gene lookup returns CDR1 MDHEN and CDR2 SYDVKM. CDR3 in amino acids: CASSSLAGPSYNEQFF. The CDR3 DNA is TGTGCCAGCAGTTCTTTAGCGGGACCCTCCTACAATGAGCAGTTCTTC.

The chain is built from TRBV5-4 and TRBJ2-6, with D possibly being TRBD2 (6 bases). The ends were cut back, 5 bases at V and 0 bases at J, with 12 bases in the middle. There are 16 residues in the CDR3. Germline-derived CDR1 and CDR2 are SGHNT and YYREEE (reference sequence). CDR3 loop: CASRGSGLSGANVLTF. The CDR3 bases are TGTGCCAGCAGGGGCAGCGGGCTCTCTGGGGCCAACGTCCTGACTTTC.

The gene calls are TRBV19 and TRBJ2-7, with 7 positions matching TRBD2. Germline V gene data show CDR1 as LNHDA and CDR2 as SQIVND (reference sequence). The CDR3 has 14 amino acids. Unmatched junction bases numbered 4, after V lost 5 bases and J lost 0 bases. The CDR3 region has the DNA TGTGCCAGTAGTGCCGGGACTACCTCCTACGAGCAGTACTTC. It translates to CASSAGTTSYEQYF. The full variable domain, rest sourced from reference TRBV19 and TRBJ2-7, is DGGITQSPKYLFRKEGQNVTLSCEQNLNHDAMYWYRQDPGQGLRLIYYSQIVNDFQKGDIAEGYSVSREKKESFPLTVTSAQKNPTAFYLCASSAGTTSYEQYFGPGTRLTVT.

V usage is TRBV14 and J usage is TRBJ1-2; D perhaps matches TRBD1 (5 bases). CDR1 and CDR2 from the germline V gene are SGHDN and FVKESK. The CDR3 totals 15 residues. The V end was cut by 1 base, the J end by 2 bases, with 11 bases between. CDR3 sequence reads: CASSQGGRPNYGYTF. CDR3 in DNA: TGTGCCAGCAGCCAAGGGGGCAGGCCCAACTATGGCTACACCTTC.

About this clone: At the DNA level, this CDR3 is encoded by other sequences in the same sample as well. This chain uses TRBV19 with TRBJ2-5, with D unresolved. The CDR3 spans 12 residues. CDR1 is LNHDA and CDR2 is SQIVND in the germline V gene (reference sequence). Deletions cut 2 bases from V and 4 bases from J, with 5 bases between. The CDR3 DNA is TGTGCCAGTAGTATATCGAGAGAGACCCAGTACTTC. Encoded protein: CASSISRETQYF.

The rearrangement joins TRBV27 to TRBJ2-7; 8 bases agree with TRBD2. Germline V gene lookup returns CDR1 MNHEY and CDR2 SMNVEV (reference sequence). V lost 6 bases and J lost 4; bases outside the gene matches: 5. The CDR3 contains 13 residues. CDR3 loop: CASRDSGKYEQYF. CDR3 DNA: TGTGCCAGCAGAGATAGCGGGAAATACGAGCAGTACTTC.

The genes are TRBV7-9 and TRBJ2-3; D is perhaps TRBD2 (6 bases). Germline V gene sequence: CDR1 SEHNR, CDR2 FQNEAQ (reference sequence). The germline V and J ends were trimmed by 5 bases and 5 bases, with 14 bases remaining between them. The CDR3 has 14 residues. CDR3 sequence (DNA): TGTGCCAGCAGCAAAGGTTATAGCGGAGATACGCAGTATTTT. Translating it yields CASSKGYSGDTQYF.

There are a few counts of this clone. This same CDR3 is encoded by further DNA sequences in the sample. This sequence joins TRBV29-1 and TRBJ2-3; TRBD2 agrees at 7 bases. This CDR3 has 13 residues. Unmatched junction bases numbered 5, after V lost 2 bases and J lost 6 bases. CDR1 and CDR2 from the germline V gene are SQVTM and ANQGSEA. For the CDR3, the DNA is TGCAGCGTTGAATCCGCGGGAGTGGATACGCAGTATTTT. Amino acid sequence: CSVESAGVDTQYF.

As for this clone: A clone one base away is much larger, so this may be a read error. Other nucleotide sequences from this sample produce the same CDR3. The chain has TRBV25-1 and TRBJ2-7, with a weak D call TRBD1 (7 bases). The CDR3 contains 14 residues. The germline CDR1 and CDR2 sequences are MGHDK and SYGVNS. As DNA, the CDR3 is TGTGCCAGCAGTGACTCCGCAGGGGGGTACGAGCAATACTTC. This gives the protein CASSDSAGGYEQYF.

In its sample, this clone was seen many times. This chain links TRBV6-1 with TRBJ2-3, with 8 bases fitting TRBD1. V was clipped by 8 bases and J by 2 bases; unmatched bases: 9. Germline-derived CDR1 and CDR2 are MNHNS and SASEGT. This CDR3 is built from 15 residues. The CDR3 sequence is CASGSGTGLTDTQYF. CDR3 DNA sequence: TGTGCCAGCGGATCCGGGACAGGACTCACAGATACGCAGTATTTT.

J is TRBJ2-3 and V is TRBV5-1; 9 nucleotides match TRBD2. Germline V gene data show CDR1 as SGHRS and CDR2 as YFSETQ. The CDR3 consists of 16 residues. Trimming removed 0 bases from V and 2 bases from J; junction bases left unmatched: 4. In DNA form, the CDR3 reads TGCGCCAGCAGCTTGGCGCTAGCGGGAATCACAGATACGCAGTATTTT. Its translation: CASSLALAGITDTQYF.

V and J are TRBV4-3 and TRBJ2-1, with 8 bases identical to TRBD2. Germline CDR1 reads LGHNA; CDR2 reads YSLEER. The CDR3 contains 17 residues. J lost 4 bases, V lost 1 base, and 9 bases had no gene match. The CDR3 loop is CASSQGPSGGVYNEQFF. The DNA for the CDR3 is TGCGCCAGCAGCCAAGGACCCTCGGGAGGGGTGTACAATGAGCAGTTCTTC.

CDR3 protein: CASTRSSTDTQYF. In nucleotides, the CDR3 is TGTGCCAGCACGCGCAGCAGCACAGATACGCAGTATTTT. The rearrangement joins TRBV5-4 to TRBJ2-3; D is ambiguous. Germline V gene lookup returns CDR1 SGHNT and CDR2 YYREEE (reference sequence). CDR3 length: 13 residues. Trimming left V 6 bases short and J 0 bases short, with 8 bases between.